One TCR beta chain is described in this entry. Its antigen remains unknown. This sample was taken from a study of T-cell reconstitution after alpha-beta-depleted transplantation in children. General study findings and limits: Surviving recipient T cells and intrathymic progenitors accounted for some patients' high TCRbeta diversity at day 60.

In germline, CDR1 is SGHVS, CDR2 FQNEAQ. This CDR3 region has 15 residues. Trimming took 4 bases from V and 9 from J, leaving 22 bases between them. A TCRbeta library incorporating unique molecular identifiers was prepared. TCRdb called the PCR reads again in MiXCR, with one record for every CDR3 protein. The sample has about 980,000 distinct CDR3 sequences, roughly 31% seen once; the top ten hold 25% to 35%. The J gene is TRBJ2-7, the V gene TRBV7-8; perhaps TRBD1 as D (6 bases). The sequence derives from a boy younger than two who had a stem cell transplant for SCID, so the T cells may come from the graft donor. The sequences come from PBMCs, mostly from graft donor cells, collected 360 days after TCRalphabeta/CD19-depleted stem cell transplant. The chain's CDR3 is CASSSTGLREMRQYF. CDR3 DNA: TGTGCCAGCAGCTCGACAGGCCTTCGGGAAATGAGGCAGTACTTC.